This T cell receptor (beta chain) originates from a study of beta chain features in type 1 diabetes. Broader study findings: Here, the possible influence of HLA type (on TCRB rearrangement) remained unresolved. In type 1 diabetes patients, VDJ junctions had fewer insertions; deletions at these junctions were more frequent. The naive, central memory and Treg TCRB repertoires showed an apparent similarity that was greater among patients than among healthy donors.

What was sequenced were expressed TCRB transcripts, since all of the isolated RNA had been reverse transcribed. Clones were sequenced by immunoSEQ multiplex PCR, and TCRdb holds only the in-frame ones, with some missing. The sample carries 150,000 to 180,000 clones, about 8.5% recorded once. With respect to this clone: No antigen is known for it.

V dropped 0 bases and J dropped 3 bases, with 12 bases sitting between them. CDR1 is GTSNPN and CDR2 is SVGIG in the germline V gene (reference sequence). The CDR3 runs 15 residues. The authors sorted CD4+ naive, central memory, regulatory and stem cell-like memory cells via CD45RO/CCR7/CD25/CD127/CD95/CD27. The material sequenced was central memory CD4+ T cells from blood. The V gene is TRBV30, the J gene TRBJ1-5; D is unclear. The source is a young man in good health. Here the CDR3 reads CAWSVDPRDNQPQHF. The CDR3 nucleotides are TGTGCCTGGAGTGTAGACCCGAGGGACAATCAGCCCCAGCATTTT. Full variable domain (missing parts from reference TRBV30 and TRBJ1-5): SQTIHQWPATLVQPVGSPLSLECTVEGTSNPNLYWYRQAAGRGLQLLFYSVGIGQISSEVPQNLSASRPQDRQFILSSKKLLLSDSGFYLCAWSVDPRDNQPQHFGDGTRLSIL.